Listed below are T cell receptor beta chains from one sample, sequenced in a study of blood T cell repertoires in COVID-19. This table comes from immunoSEQ multiplex PCR, and its TCRdb copy is limited to in-frame clones, with some not included. This table holds 200,000 to 250,000 clones, approximately 90% found once. The sequencing sample was made of PBMCs or T cells enriched from blood (not recorded which). These receptors were obtained from a man in his fifties or sixties who had been exposed to COVID-19. Each CDR3 is given with its conserved first and last residue. D genes are given only for firm matches. Clone size is stated in some rows and not others, as once, few, many or a class when expanded.

-	TRBJ2-7	TRBV3-1/TRBV3-2	TRBD1	TGTGCCACCTCGGTGAGGGGGCTGCACGAGCAGTACTTC	CATSVRGLHEQYF
-	TRBJ1-2	TRBV24-1	-	TGTGCCACCAGTAATAGCGAATTTGGTGGCTACACCTTC	CATSNSEFGGYTF
-	TRBJ1-1	TRBV28	TRBD1	TGTGCCACCCGGGACAGCAACACTGAAGCTTTCTTT	CATRDSNTEAFF
-	TRBJ2-1	TRBV10-3	TRBD2	TGTGCCATCAGCCCAACCCCGGGACTAGCGGGGGAGGGGCCCTACAATGAGCAGTTCTTC	CAISPTPGLAGEGPYNEQFF
-	TRBJ2-5	TRBV5-1	-	TGCGCCAGCAGCACCCAGACAAGACAAGAGACCCAGTACTTC	CASSTQTRQETQYF
once	TRBJ2-1	TRBV7-2	-	TGTGCCAGCAGCTTAGGAGGTTCGGACAATGAGCAGTTCTTC	CASSLGGSDNEQFF
-	TRBJ1-1	TRBV6-5	-	TGTGCCAGCAGTCTGGGGGGAGCGAACACTGAAGCTTTCTTT	CASSLGGANTEAFF
-	TRBJ2-2	TRBV7-6	TRBD1	TGTGCCAGCAGCCCCGCGCCACGACAGGGGCCCGGGGAGCTGTTTTTT	CASSPAPRQGPGELFF
-	TRBJ1-5	TRBV30	-	TGTGCCTGGAGTCAAGAAGGGGGAGGGCAGCCCCAGCATTTT	CAWSQEGGGQPQHF
-	TRBJ1-5	TRBV7-6	-	TGTGCCAGCAGCTTCAAGGAGAATCAGCCCCAGCATTTT	CASSFKENQPQHF
-	TRBJ1-4	TRBV5-6	-	TGTGCCAGCAGCTTGGACAGGGAGGAAAAACTGTTTTTT	CASSLDREEKLFF
-	TRBJ1-4	TRBV28	-	TGTGCCAGCAGCACACGGACTGGGAATGAAAAACTGTTTTTT	CASSTRTGNEKLFF
-	TRBJ2-1	TRBV5-1	TRBD2	TGCGCCAGCAGCTACCACGGGACTAGCAGCTACAATGAGCAGTTCTTC	CASSYHGTSSYNEQFF
-	TRBJ2-2	TRBV6-5	-	TGTGCCAGCAGGAGGGACACCACTACCGGGGAGCTGTTTTTT	CASRRDTTTGELFF
-	TRBJ1-4	TRBV19	TRBD1	TGTGCCAGTAGTAGCCTCGGGACAGGGCTGAATGAAAAACTGTTTTTT	CASSSLGTGLNEKLFF
-	TRBJ1-4	TRBV14	TRBD1	TGTGCCAGCAGTCAAATCACTTACAGGGGAGGCTGGTACGAAAAACTGTTTTTT	CASSQITYRGGWYEKLFF
-	TRBJ2-5	TRBV9	TRBD2	TGTGCCAGCAGCCTAGGGACTAGCGCGGTCGAGACCCAGTACTTC	CASSLGTSAVETQYF
-	TRBJ1-5	TRBV2	-	TGTGCCAGCAGTGAGGCACTAAGGTATCAGCCCCAGCATTTT	CASSEALRYQPQHF
-	TRBJ2-3	TRBV3-1/TRBV3-2	TRBD2	TGTGCCAGCAGCCAAGACTGGAGACTAGCGGGAAAAGATACGCAGTATTTT	CASSQDWRLAGKDTQYF
once	TRBJ1-3	TRBV28	-	TGTGCCAGCGAAACAGGGAGATCTGGAAACACCATATATTTT	CASETGRSGNTIYF
-	TRBJ2-1	TRBV3-1/TRBV3-2	TRBD2	TGTGCCAGCAGCCAAGATTTTTTAGAAACTAGCGGCAGGAATGAGCAGTTCTTC	CASSQDFLETSGRNEQFF